This is a list of T cell receptor beta chains from one sample in a study of T cells in localized non-small cell lung cancer. Produced via immunoSEQ multiplex PCR; TCRdb's table is partial and in-frame only. The sample shows about 35,000 clones, less than 95% of them seen only once. The input for sequencing was peripheral blood mononuclear cells, taken before any cancer treatment. The source of these receptors is a female donor aged 60 or older with stage II lung adenocarcinoma. CDR3s include the opening cysteine and the closing phenylalanine or tryptophan. The order of the fields is CDR3 protein, CDR3 DNA, D gene, clone size, J gene, V gene. D genes are given only for firm matches. The size entry is marked missing in some rows and otherwise reads once, few, many or a size class.

CDR3 protein: CASSIEGGDTEAFF
CDR3 DNA: TGTGCCAGTAGTATAGAGGGTGGCGACACTGAAGCTTTCTTT
D gene: NA
clone size: NA
J gene: TRBJ1-1
V gene: TRBV19

CDR3 protein: CASRTSGRSPQETQYF
CDR3 DNA: TGTGCCTCCCGGACTAGCGGGAGGTCCCCCCAAGAGACCCAGTACTTC
D gene: TRBD2
clone size: NA
J gene: TRBJ2-5
V gene: TRBV2

CDR3 protein: CASSLILGNTEAFF
CDR3 DNA: TGTGCCAGCAGCTTAATACTGGGGAACACTGAAGCTTTCTTT
D gene: NA
clone size: NA
J gene: TRBJ1-1
V gene: TRBV7-8

CDR3 protein: CASSHGTGGTGELFF
CDR3 DNA: TGCGCCAGCAGCCATGGGACAGGGGGGACCGGGGAGCTGTTTTTT
D gene: TRBD1
clone size: NA
J gene: TRBJ2-2
V gene: TRBV5-1

CDR3 protein: CASSPETGSGANVLTF
CDR3 DNA: TGCGCCAGCAGCCCAGAGACAGGGTCTGGGGCCAACGTCCTGACTTTC
D gene: TRBD1
clone size: once
J gene: TRBJ2-6
V gene: TRBV5-1

CDR3 protein: CASSPRGFSSSPLHF
CDR3 DNA: TGTGCCAGCAGTCCCCGGGGCTTCTCGAGTTCACCCCTCCACTTT
D gene: NA
clone size: NA
J gene: TRBJ1-6
V gene: TRBV28

CDR3 protein: CASSPGQGADTQYF
CDR3 DNA: TGTGCCAGCAGCCCGGGACAGGGAGCAGATACGCAGTATTTT
D gene: TRBD1
clone size: NA
J gene: TRBJ2-3
V gene: TRBV5-4

CDR3 protein: CSVEVGEGGEQYF
CDR3 DNA: TGCAGCGTTGAAGTTGGAGAGGGGGGCGAGCAGTACTTC
D gene: NA
clone size: NA
J gene: TRBJ2-7
V gene: TRBV29-1

CDR3 protein: CASSPLHGGAKLTNEQFF
CDR3 DNA: TGTGCCAGCAGCCCATTACACGGGGGGGCAAAACTTACCAATGAGCAGTTCTTC
D gene: TRBD2
clone size: NA
J gene: TRBJ2-1
V gene: TRBV9

CDR3 protein: CASSSDREVTDTQYF
CDR3 DNA: TGTGCCAGCAGCTCTGACAGGGAGGTTACAGATACGCAGTATTTT
D gene: NA
clone size: once
J gene: TRBJ2-3
V gene: TRBV7-2

CDR3 protein: CASSLDSSRPQHF
CDR3 DNA: TGTGCCAGCAGTCTTGACTCTTCCAGGCCCCAGCATTTT
D gene: NA
clone size: NA
J gene: TRBJ1-5
V gene: TRBV2

CDR3 protein: CATSRGLAGLTDTQYF
CDR3 DNA: TGTGCCACCAGCAGGGGACTAGCGGGACTCACAGATACGCAGTATTTT
D gene: TRBD2
clone size: NA
J gene: TRBJ2-3
V gene: TRBV15

CDR3 protein: CASSAPGQGVDEQFF
CDR3 DNA: TGTGCCAGCAGCGCGCCGGGACAGGGGGTCGATGAGCAGTTCTTC
D gene: TRBD1
clone size: NA
J gene: TRBJ2-1
V gene: TRBV9

CDR3 protein: CARSLGGRAFTDTQYF
CDR3 DNA: TGTGCCAGAAGCTTGGGAGGGAGGGCCTTTACAGATACGCAGTATTTT
D gene: TRBD2
clone size: NA
J gene: TRBJ2-3
V gene: TRBV5-3

CDR3 protein: CASSSEGDGYTF
CDR3 DNA: TGTGCCAGCAGCTCCGAAGGGGATGGCTACACCTTC
D gene: NA
clone size: NA
J gene: TRBJ1-2
V gene: TRBV11-2

CDR3 protein: CASSLDPVPSGAGELFF
CDR3 DNA: TGTGCCAGCAGCTTGGATCCGGTTCCTAGCGGTGCCGGGGAGCTGTTTTTT
D gene: TRBD2
clone size: NA
J gene: TRBJ2-2
V gene: TRBV7-8

CDR3 protein: CASSWDGYYEQYF
CDR3 DNA: TGCGCCAGCAGCTGGGACGGCTACTACGAGCAGTACTTC
D gene: NA
clone size: NA
J gene: TRBJ2-7
V gene: TRBV5-1